These 8 T cell receptor beta chains originate from one sample sequenced in a study of OX40 agonist ivuxolimab in advanced cancers. Assay used: immunoSEQ multiplex PCR; TCRdb lists only in-frame clones, some missing. The sample lists about 110,000 clones; 75% to 95% were seen once. This sample comprised CD4+ or CD8+ T cells sorted from blood, obtained in a trial of the OX40 agonist ivuxolimab. These receptors all come from an adult with an advanced solid tumor such as melanoma, head and neck, liver or kidney cancer.

The rearrangement links TRBV9 to TRBJ2-1; D is undetermined. Germline CDR1 and CDR2: SGDLS and YYNGEE. Deletions cut 2 bases from V and 9 bases from J, with 6 bases between. This CDR3 spans 11 amino acids. CDR3 in DNA: TGTGCCAGCAGCGTGGGTGGTGAGCAGTTCTTC. It is translated as CASSVGGEQFF. The full variable domain, completed using reference TRBV9 and TRBJ2-1, is DSGVTQTPKHLITATGQRVTLRCSPRSGDLSVYWYQQSLDQGLQFLIQYYNGEERAKGNILERFSAQQFPDLHSELNLSSLELGDSALYFCASSVGGEQFFGPGTRLTVL.

J is TRBJ2-5 and V is TRBV5-4, with TRBD1 matching over 8 bases. The CDR3 consists of 16 residues. V trimming: 4 bases; J trimming: 2 bases; junction bases outside the gene matches: 10. Germline loops: CDR1 SGHNT, CDR2 YYREEE (reference sequence). This chain's CDR3 is CASSQSRQGRQETQYF. For the CDR3, the DNA is TGTGCCAGCAGCCAGTCAAGACAGGGGAGACAAGAGACCCAGTACTTC.

The sample holds one count of this clone. The genes are TRBV30 and TRBJ2-2; no reliable D call. The V end lost 7 bases, the J end lost 6 bases, and 12 bases lay between the germline ends. The germline V gene has CDR1 GTSNPN and CDR2 SVGIG (reference sequence). This CDR3 is built from 12 residues. For the CDR3, the DNA is TGTGCCTCGGCCAGAGGTTCCGGGGAGCTGTTTTTT. Its translation is CASARGSGELFF.

This clone was seen once. V usage is TRBV27 and J usage is TRBJ2-1; possibly TRBD2 for D (6 bases). The length of the CDR3 is 12 residues. Germline V gene data show CDR1 as MNHEY and CDR2 as SMNVEV (reference sequence). Trimming stripped 4 bases from V and 16 bases from J, with 17 bases between. This CDR3 reads CASSSLGGSRFF. The CDR3, as DNA: TGTGCCAGCAGTTCCCTCGGGGGAAGCAGATTCTTC.

This rearrangement joins TRBV6-1 to TRBJ2-7; no clear D gene. With 1 base removed from V and 3 bases from J, the gap between germline ends came to 13 bases. This CDR3 spans 15 amino acids. CDR1 is MNHNS, CDR2 SASEGT, per germline. Here the CDR3 reads CASSEGGGAHYEQYF. The CDR3 DNA is TGTGCCAGCAGTGAAGGAGGCGGAGCCCACTACGAGCAGTACTTC.

The chain employs TRBV6-6 and TRBJ1-5; TRBD1 might be the D (5 bases). Germline lookup yields CDR1 MNHNY and CDR2 SVGAGI (reference sequence). The V and J ends lost 6 bases and 0 bases respectively, with 9 bases between them. This CDR3 contains 14 residues. As DNA, the CDR3 is TGTGCCAGCAGGGGGCAGGGTAGCAATCAGCCCCAGCATTTT. Protein sequence: CASRGQGSNQPQHF.

This chain connects TRBV30 to TRBJ2-3, with 12 bases lining up with TRBD2. Germline CDR1 is GTSNPN and CDR2 is SVGIG (reference sequence). V trimming: 0 bases; J trimming: 10 bases; junction bases outside the gene matches: 14. This CDR3 has 17 amino acids. The CDR3 loop is CAWSVIRGLAGRIAQYF. The CDR3 bases are TGTGCCTGGAGTGTCATAAGGGGACTAGCGGGCCGGATTGCGCAGTATTTT.

This chain connects TRBV30 to TRBJ2-2; D not resolved. This CDR3 region has 13 residues. The germline gives CDR1 GTSNPN, CDR2 SVGIG (reference sequence). With 4 bases removed from V and 0 bases from J, the gap between germline ends came to 6 bases. The CDR3 reads CAWIPANTGELFF. The CDR3 DNA reads TGTGCCTGGATCCCCGCGAACACCGGGGAGCTGTTTTTT.